This T cell receptor (beta chain) comes out of a study of T cell responses to AZD1222 COVID-19 vaccine. Broader study findings: When two AZD1222 doses had been given, Spike-specific TCR breadth and depth rose.

The germline gives CDR1 SGHKS, CDR2 YYEKEE (reference sequence). The ends were cut back, 0 bases at V and 9 bases at J, with 10 bases in the middle. The CDR3 length is 14 residues. Sequenced by immunoSEQ multiplex PCR; TCRdb stores in-frame clones only, minus some. The data contain fewer than 130,000 clones, 94% of them seen just once; the ten biggest clones take up 2.5% to 3%. Second-dose intervals of approximately 4 or approximately 12 weeks were pooled. With respect to this clone: Antigen: not known.

Here the sequenced sample was peripheral blood, taken 28 days after the second AZD1222 dose. This clonotype was sampled from an adult who received the AZD1222 COVID-19 vaccine. The chain joins TRBV5-5 to TRBJ1-6; D is uncertain. The CDR3 sequence is CASSLDDALSPLHF. CDR3 nucleotides: TGTGCCAGCAGCTTGGACGACGCCCTTTCACCCCTCCACTTT.